These T cell receptor beta chains were read from a single sample in a study of blood T cell repertoires in COVID-19. Clones were read by immunoSEQ multiplex PCR, and TCRdb kept only the in-frame ones, dropping some. This sample has roughly 82,000 clones, with more than 75% found just once. The sample consisted of peripheral blood. All receptors come from a man between 60 and 70 years old with acute or convalescent COVID-19. Both conserved end residues are part of each CDR3. The D gene is left open where the match is weak. Clone size is shown for a subset of rows, as once, few, many or a class of expanded clone.

CDR3 protein: CASSRLGTSGGSAYEQYF
CDR3 DNA: TGTGCCAGCTCACGGCTCGGGACTAGCGGGGGATCAGCCTACGAGCAGTACTTC
D gene: TRBD2
V gene: TRBV18
J gene: TRBJ2-7
clone size: NA

CDR3 protein: CASSSTPGQGNNEQFF
CDR3 DNA: TGTGCCAGCAGTTCGACCCCGGGACAGGGAAACAATGAGCAGTTCTTC
D gene: TRBD1
V gene: TRBV6-5
J gene: TRBJ2-1
clone size: NA

CDR3 protein: CASREGQAYGYTF
CDR3 DNA: TGTGCCAGCAGGGAAGGACAAGCCTATGGCTACACCTTC
D gene: NA
V gene: TRBV12-3/TRBV12-4
J gene: TRBJ1-2
clone size: NA

CDR3 protein: CASSQPQGAGSQPQHF
CDR3 DNA: TGCGCCAGCAGCCAACCGCAGGGGGCAGGAAGTCAGCCCCAGCATTTT
D gene: TRBD1
V gene: TRBV4-1
J gene: TRBJ1-5
clone size: few

CDR3 protein: CASSPIGGNEQFF
CDR3 DNA: TGTGCCAGCAGCCCAATAGGCGGCAATGAGCAGTTCTTC
D gene: NA
V gene: TRBV11-2
J gene: TRBJ2-1
clone size: NA

CDR3 protein: CASGPQGYGYTF
CDR3 DNA: TGTGCTAGTGGCCCACAGGGCTATGGCTACACCTTC
D gene: NA
V gene: TRBV12-5
J gene: TRBJ1-2
clone size: NA

CDR3 protein: CAISGSSTPGELFF
CDR3 DNA: TGTGCCATCAGTGGATCTAGCACACCCGGGGAGCTGTTTTTT
D gene: NA
V gene: TRBV10-3
J gene: TRBJ2-2
clone size: NA

CDR3 protein: CASSKGCSREQYF
CDR3 DNA: TGTGCCAGCAGCAAAGGGTGCAGTCGCGAGCAGTACTTC
D gene: NA
V gene: TRBV21-1
J gene: TRBJ2-7
clone size: few

CDR3 protein: CASLGNADTQYF
CDR3 DNA: TGTGCCAGTCTCGGGAACGCAGATACGCAGTATTTT
D gene: NA
V gene: TRBV2
J gene: TRBJ2-3
clone size: NA

CDR3 protein: CASSTSPGLAVNEQFF
CDR3 DNA: TGTGCCAGCAGCACATCCCCGGGACTAGCGGTGAATGAGCAGTTCTTC
D gene: TRBD2
V gene: TRBV4-2
J gene: TRBJ2-1
clone size: NA

CDR3 protein: CASNTGTGGYEQYF
CDR3 DNA: TGTGCCAGCAACACCGGGACAGGGGGGTACGAGCAGTACTTC
D gene: TRBD1
V gene: TRBV28
J gene: TRBJ2-7
clone size: NA

CDR3 protein: CASSLHGAGTTGELFF
CDR3 DNA: TGTGCCAGCAGCCTGCATGGGGCAGGTACCACCGGGGAGCTGTTTTTT
D gene: NA
V gene: TRBV7-3
J gene: TRBJ2-2
clone size: NA

CDR3 protein: CASSPQVLTGELFF
CDR3 DNA: TGTGCCAGCAGCCCACAGGTCTTAACCGGGGAGCTGTTTTTT
D gene: NA
V gene: TRBV5-6
J gene: TRBJ2-2
clone size: NA

CDR3 protein: CASSLVVGTALQETQYF
CDR3 DNA: TGTGCCAGCAGCTTAGTAGTAGGGACAGCGCTCCAAGAGACCCAGTACTTC
D gene: TRBD1
V gene: TRBV7-2
J gene: TRBJ2-5
clone size: NA

CDR3 protein: CASKSGQMNTEAFF
CDR3 DNA: TGTGCCAGCAAGTCGGGACAGATGAACACTGAAGCTTTCTTT
D gene: TRBD1
V gene: TRBV6-6
J gene: TRBJ1-1
clone size: NA

CDR3 protein: CASSLFEGVRSKFF
CDR3 DNA: TGTGCCAGCAGCTTATTTGAAGGAGTAAGATCCAAGTTCTTC
D gene: NA
V gene: TRBV7-2
J gene: TRBJ2-1
clone size: once

CDR3 protein: CASQIGEGETQYF
CDR3 DNA: TGTGCCAGCCAAATAGGAGAAGGAGAGACCCAGTACTTC
D gene: NA
V gene: TRBV19
J gene: TRBJ2-5
clone size: NA

CDR3 protein: CASSFLAQDRGIRTEAFF
CDR3 DNA: TGTGCCAGCTCCTTCCTAGCCCAGGACAGGGGGATACGCACTGAAGCTTTCTTT
D gene: TRBD1
V gene: TRBV18
J gene: TRBJ1-1
clone size: NA

CDR3 protein: CASSGRLAGGRSTDTQYF
CDR3 DNA: TGTGCCAGCAGCGGACGACTAGCGGGAGGCCGTAGCACAGATACGCAGTATTTT
D gene: TRBD2
V gene: TRBV7-2
J gene: TRBJ2-3
clone size: NA

CDR3 protein: CASSSHGIGGIRYEQYF
CDR3 DNA: TGTGCCAGCAGCTCACACGGAATCGGAGGAATAAGGTACGAGCAGTACTTC
D gene: NA
V gene: TRBV5-4
J gene: TRBJ2-7
clone size: NA

CDR3 protein: CASSRSGGSSANTGELFF
CDR3 DNA: TGCGCCAGCAGCCGTAGCGGGGGGTCGAGCGCGAACACCGGGGAGCTGTTTTTT
D gene: TRBD2
V gene: TRBV4-3
J gene: TRBJ2-2
clone size: NA

CDR3 protein: CASSQHQGGETQYF
CDR3 DNA: TGTGCCAGCAGTCAGCACCAGGGGGGTGAGACCCAGTACTTC
D gene: NA
V gene: TRBV9
J gene: TRBJ2-5
clone size: few

CDR3 protein: CASSWLDRGFGYTF
CDR3 DNA: TGTGCCAGCAGCTGGCTGGACAGGGGGTTTGGCTACACCTTC
D gene: TRBD1
V gene: TRBV7-9
J gene: TRBJ1-2
clone size: NA

CDR3 protein: CASSSHQGQGQETQYF
CDR3 DNA: TGTGCCAGTAGTTCACACCAGGGACAGGGACAAGAGACCCAGTACTTC
D gene: TRBD1
V gene: TRBV19
J gene: TRBJ2-5
clone size: NA

CDR3 protein: CASSSGQTANSPLHF
CDR3 DNA: TGTGCCAGCAGCTCGGGACAGACCGCTAATTCACCCCTCCACTTT
D gene: TRBD1
V gene: TRBV7-3
J gene: TRBJ1-6
clone size: NA

CDR3 protein: CASSQGYGGGDTRNEQFF
CDR3 DNA: TGTGCCAGCAGCCAAGGTTACGGCGGGGGGGACACTCGGAATGAGCAGTTCTTC
D gene: TRBD2
V gene: TRBV3-1/TRBV3-2
J gene: TRBJ2-1
clone size: NA

CDR3 protein: CASSSPGQIHYGYTF
CDR3 DNA: TGTGCCAGCAGTTCACCGGGACAAATCCACTATGGCTACACCTTC
D gene: NA
V gene: TRBV27
J gene: TRBJ1-2
clone size: NA

CDR3 protein: CASSLTGMGETQYF
CDR3 DNA: TGTGCCAGCAGCCTGACAGGGATGGGGGAGACCCAGTACTTC
D gene: TRBD1
V gene: TRBV7-2
J gene: TRBJ2-5
clone size: NA

CDR3 protein: CASSFGQGEKPQHF
CDR3 DNA: TGTGCCAGCAGCTTCGGACAGGGTGAGAAGCCCCAGCATTTT
D gene: TRBD1
V gene: TRBV7-8
J gene: TRBJ1-5
clone size: NA